Below, one TCR beta chain is given with its context. Its antigen remains unidentified. The second PCR ran roughly 7 to 11 cycles with a sample-barcoded 5' primer and J-beta primers. TCRdb called the 5' RACE reads again in MiXCR, with one record for every CDR3 protein. The sample has 550,000 to 750,000 distinct CDR3 sequences, 20% to 25% seen once. CDR1 and CDR2 from the germline V gene are MDHEN and SYDVKM. The CDR3 consists of 13 residues. V was pared by 6 bases and J by 7 bases, with 8 bases of the junction left unmatched. This specimen comes from a study of blood T cells in healthy people across ages. General study results and limits: Underestimates were what the diversity estimates from one million T cells were considered to be. Both higher diversity and more naive CD4+ cells marked long-lived donors when set against aged donors. CMV status of donors was unknown, possibly confounding expanded clonotype changes. Naive and antigen-experienced cells were not separated, limiting conclusive comparison.

The clonotype originates from a man in his sixties or seventies in good health. Source material: blood. The rearrangement links TRBV28 to TRBJ1-2, with 7 bases fitting TRBD1. The CDR3 bases are TGTGCCAGCAGCTACACGGGACAGCTTGGCTACACCTTC. Amino acid sequence: CASSYTGQLGYTF.